Shown below are 18 T cell receptor beta chains from a single sample sequenced in a study of radiotherapy plus CTLA-4 blockade in lung cancer. Only in-frame clones appear in the TCRdb table, and some are missing; sequencing was by immunoSEQ multiplex PCR. The sample contains about 97,000 clones, 65% to 80% of which appear only once. Material: peripheral blood, obtained from a patient treated with radiotherapy plus ipilimumab. These receptors all stem from a human donor with non-small cell lung cancer who had a partial response to radiotherapy plus ipilimumab. Some clones in this sample may be carry-over from other donors' samples.

This clone was observed once. The genes are TRBV5-1 and TRBJ2-4; 9 bases match TRBD1. The CDR3 covers 15 residues. Per the germline V gene, CDR1 is SGHRS and CDR2 is YFSETQ. With V trimmed by 5 bases and J by 1 base, 4 bases remained unmatched. The CDR3 protein is CASRPGTGAKNIQYF. In DNA form, the CDR3 reads TGCGCCAGCAGGCCCGGGACAGGGGCCAAAAACATTCAGTACTTC.

The V gene is TRBV10-1, the J gene TRBJ2-5; D perhaps matches TRBD1 (8 bases). CDR1 WNHNN and CDR2 SYGVQD come from the germline V gene (reference sequence). Trimming pared 2 bases from V and 5 bases from J, leaving 15 bases between. The length of the CDR3 is 15 residues. In DNA, the CDR3 is TGCGCCAGCAGTGAGAACAGGGGGGGACGGGAGACCCAGTACTTC. Its protein is CASSENRGGRETQYF.

The chain employs TRBV11-1 and TRBJ1-1, with a possible D match to TRBD1 (6 bases). The germline V gene encodes CDR1 SGHAT and CDR2 FQDESV (reference sequence). The CDR3 is 13 residues long. Trimming cost V 5 bases and J 1 base, with 8 bases left between them. The CDR3 protein is CASSQQGNTEAFF. The DNA of the CDR3 is TGTGCCAGCAGCCAACAGGGGAACACTGAAGCTTTCTTT.

The chain links TRBV12-5 to TRBJ2-4; TRBD1 aligns across 7 bases. J gave up 0 bases and V 6 bases, and 8 bases lay outside the gene matches. The germline gives CDR1 LGHNT, CDR2 FRNRAP. This CDR3 has 16 residues. Here the CDR3 DNA reads TGTGCTAGTGGGGGAAGGGGGCCTGGAGCCAAAAACATTCAGTACTTC. This translates into CASGGRGPGAKNIQYF. Supplemented by reference TRBV12-5 and TRBJ2-4, the full variable domain reads DARVTQTPRHKVTEMGQEVTMRCQPILGHNTVFWYRQTMMQGLELLAYFRNRAPLDDSGMPKDRFSAEMPDATLATLKIQPSEPRDSAVYFCASGGRGPGAKNIQYFGAGTRLSVL.

V and J are TRBV5-1 and TRBJ1-2, with D unclear. V was trimmed by 0 bases and J by 2 bases, leaving 8 bases between them. The germline CDR1 and CDR2 sequences are SGHRS and YFSETQ. The CDR3 totals 14 residues. The CDR3 nucleotides are TGCGCCAGCAGCTTGGGGACTGTGAACTATGGCTACACCTTC. This codes for CASSLGTVNYGYTF.

The chain joins TRBV6-5 to TRBJ1-4; D uncertain. The V end was cut by 0 bases, the J end by 8 bases, with 7 bases between. This CDR3 contains 13 residues. Germline V CDR1 and CDR2: MNHEY, SVGAGI. The CDR3 loop reads CASSYSGGEKLFF. The CDR3 DNA reads TGTGCCAGCAGTTACTCGGGAGGCGAAAAACTGTTTTTT.

The chain carries TRBV10-3 and TRBJ1-6; 10 positions agree with TRBD1. CDR3 length: 15 residues. The junction had 6 bases not matched to a gene; V was cut back by 3 bases and J by 10 bases. Germline V gene sequence: CDR1 ENHRY, CDR2 SYGVKD. CDR3 region: CAISDGQGVRSPLHF. DNA of the CDR3: TGTGCCATCAGTGACGGACAGGGGGTTAGGTCACCCCTCCACTTT.

The chain joins TRBV19 to TRBJ2-3, with 15 bases fitting TRBD2. The CDR3 runs to 20 residues. The V gene's germline CDR1 is LNHDA and CDR2 SQIVND (reference sequence). V dropped 7 bases and J dropped 6; count of bases not matched to a gene: 20. This CDR3 is CASTLSRTSGRVGRDDTQYF. CDR3 DNA: TGTGCCAGTACCCTGTCCCGGACTAGCGGGAGGGTAGGGCGGGACGATACGCAGTATTTT.

This rearrangement joins TRBV5-6 to TRBJ2-7; TRBD2 matches at 7 bases. Per the germline V gene, CDR1 is SGHDT and CDR2 is YYEEEE. The J segment lost 3 bases and the V segment lost 0 bases, leaving 6 bases of the junction unmatched. The CDR3 has 15 amino acids. In DNA, the CDR3 is TGTGCCAGCAGCTTGGGGGGGGGACTCCACTACGAGCAGTACTTC. Amino acid sequence: CASSLGGGLHYEQYF. Full variable domain (remainder filled in from reference TRBV5-6 and TRBJ2-7): DAGVTQSPTHLIKTRGQQVTLRCSPKSGHDTVSWYQQALGQGPQFIFQYYEEEERQRGNFPDRFSGHQFPNYSSELNVNALLLGDSALYLCASSLGGGLHYEQYFGPGTRLTVT.

The chain carries TRBV7-9 and TRBJ1-3; D not resolved. Trimming shortened V by 1 base and J by 8 bases, and 15 bases separated the two germline ends. From germline, CDR1 is SEHNR and CDR2 FQNEAQ (reference sequence). The CDR3 covers 15 residues. The CDR3 loop reads CASSLGAGTGDTIYF. The CDR3, as DNA: TGTGCCAGCAGCTTAGGGGCGGGTACGGGAGACACCATATATTTT.

This chain uses TRBV5-1 with TRBJ1-5; perhaps TRBD1 as D (6 bases). In germline, CDR1 is SGHRS, CDR2 YFSETQ. V gave up 0 bases and J gave up 3 bases, with 10 bases separating them. The CDR3 covers 15 residues. CDR3 amino acids: CASSLGGHPNQPQHF. Written as DNA, the CDR3 is TGCGCCAGCAGCTTGGGGGGACACCCCAATCAGCCCCAGCATTTT.

The gene calls are TRBV9 and TRBJ2-2; D not resolved. V was pared by 0 bases and J by 0 bases, with 6 bases between. Looked up from germline, CDR1 is SGDLS and CDR2 is YYNGEE. The CDR3 contains 15 residues. The CDR3 sequence: CASSVGVANTGELFF. CDR3 DNA sequence: TGTGCCAGCAGCGTAGGAGTCGCGAACACCGGGGAGCTGTTTTTT. The full variable domain, with the rest looked up from reference TRBV9 and TRBJ2-2, is DSGVTQTPKHLITATGQRVTLRCSPRSGDLSVYWYQQSLDQGLQFLIQYYNGEERAKGNILERFSAQQFPDLHSELNLSSLELGDSALYFCASSVGVANTGELFFGEGSRLTVL.

This clone was detected only once. The chain combines TRBV27 with TRBJ2-7, with D perhaps matching TRBD2 (6 bases). The CDR3 totals 18 residues. CDR1 MNHEY and CDR2 SMNVEV come from the germline V gene (reference sequence). The V and J ends lost 6 bases and 1 base respectively, with 25 bases between them. CDR3 sequence: CASSYLVKRRDWSYEQYF. CDR3 nucleotides: TGTGCCAGCAGCTACCTCGTAAAGAGGAGGGATTGGTCCTACGAGCAGTACTTC.

The chain is built from TRBV6-1 and TRBJ1-1; 8 positions agree with TRBD1. Germline loops: CDR1 MNHNS, CDR2 SASEGT. Trimming removed 5 bases from V and 1 base from J; junction bases left unmatched: 3. This CDR3 is 14 amino acids long. CDR3 in amino acids: CASSRQGKNTEAFF. In nucleotides, the CDR3 is TGTGCCAGCAGTCGACAGGGGAAGAACACTGAAGCTTTCTTT.

The table lists this clone with a few counts. This chain joins TRBV6-5 and TRBJ1-1; TRBD1 agrees at 8 bases. This CDR3 comprises 15 residues. Germline V gives CDR1 MNHEY, CDR2 SVGAGI. The V segment lost 0 bases and the J segment 6 bases; nucleotides outside the gene matches: 6. CDR3 sequence reads: CASSYSAGTGSEAFF. CDR3 in DNA: TGTGCCAGCAGTTACTCGGCAGGGACAGGCTCTGAAGCTTTCTTT.

V and J are TRBV6-1 and TRBJ2-5; TRBD1 agrees at 8 bases. V gave up 5 bases and J gave up 5 bases; unmatched junction bases: 10. In germline, CDR1 is MNHNS, CDR2 SASEGT. The CDR3 totals 15 residues. CDR3 residues: CASSPLFGQGETQYF. The CDR3 DNA sequence: TGTGCCAGCAGTCCGCTATTCGGACAGGGTGAGACCCAGTACTTC.

The chain joins TRBV30 to TRBJ1-2, with 8 bases that match TRBD1. Losses at the gene ends were 3 bases for V and 0 bases for J; bases not matched to a gene: 0. The CDR3 runs 13 residues. From germline, CDR1 is GTSNPN and CDR2 SVGIG (reference sequence). CDR3 DNA: TGTGCCTGGAGGGGACAGGCTAACTATGGCTACACCTTC. Residues: CAWRGQANYGYTF.

The J gene is TRBJ2-1, the V gene TRBV19, with 10 bases lining up with TRBD2. CDR3 size: 13 residues. The J segment lost 6 bases and the V segment lost 9 bases, leaving 5 bases of the junction unmatched. CDR1 is LNHDA and CDR2 is SQIVND in the germline V gene (reference sequence). CDR3 sequence (DNA): TGTGCCAGCCGGGGACTAGCGACCAATGAGCAGTTCTTC. Its protein is CASRGLATNEQFF. Together with reference TRBV19 and TRBJ2-1, the CDR3 gives the full variable domain: DGGITQSPKYLFRKEGQNVTLSCEQNLNHDAMYWYRQDPGQGLRLIYYSQIVNDFQKGDIAEGYSVSREKKESFPLTVTSAQKNPTAFYLCASRGLATNEQFFGPGTRLTVL.